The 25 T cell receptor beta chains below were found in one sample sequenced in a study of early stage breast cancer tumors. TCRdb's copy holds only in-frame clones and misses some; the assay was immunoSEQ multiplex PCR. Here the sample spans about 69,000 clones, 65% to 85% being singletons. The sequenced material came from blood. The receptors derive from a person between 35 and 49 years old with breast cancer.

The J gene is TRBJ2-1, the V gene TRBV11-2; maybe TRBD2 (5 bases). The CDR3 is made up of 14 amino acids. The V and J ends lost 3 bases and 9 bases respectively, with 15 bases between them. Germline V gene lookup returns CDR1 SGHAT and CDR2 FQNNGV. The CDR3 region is CASSLSLEYVEQFF. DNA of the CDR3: TGTGCCAGCAGCTTGTCACTAGAGTATGTTGAGCAGTTCTTC.

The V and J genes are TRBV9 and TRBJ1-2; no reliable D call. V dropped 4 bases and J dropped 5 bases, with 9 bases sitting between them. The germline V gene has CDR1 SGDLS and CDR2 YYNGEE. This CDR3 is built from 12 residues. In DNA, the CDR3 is TGTGCCAGCAGCAGTACTCAGTATGGCTACACCTTC. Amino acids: CASSSTQYGYTF.

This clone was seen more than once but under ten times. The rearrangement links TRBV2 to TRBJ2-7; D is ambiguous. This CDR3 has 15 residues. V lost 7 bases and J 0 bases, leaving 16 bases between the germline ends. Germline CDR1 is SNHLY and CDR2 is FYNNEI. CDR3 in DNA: TGTGCCAGCACCTCGCCAGCAGGATACTCCTACGAGCAGTACTTC. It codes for CASTSPAGYSYEQYF.

CDR3 sequence reads: CASSATGRANEKLFF. The CDR3 bases are TGTGCCAGCAGCGCCACAGGGAGGGCTAATGAAAAACTGTTTTTT. The V gene is TRBV9, the J gene TRBJ1-4; a possible D gene is TRBD1 (6 bases). With 3 bases removed from V and 3 bases from J, the gap between germline ends came to 12 bases. Germline V gives CDR1 SGDLS, CDR2 YYNGEE. This CDR3 is 15 amino acids long.

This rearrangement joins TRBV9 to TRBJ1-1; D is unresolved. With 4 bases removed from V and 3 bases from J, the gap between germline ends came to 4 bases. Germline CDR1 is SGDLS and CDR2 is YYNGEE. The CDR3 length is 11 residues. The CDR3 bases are TGTGCCAGCAGCCCACACACTGAAGCTTTCTTT. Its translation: CASSPHTEAFF.

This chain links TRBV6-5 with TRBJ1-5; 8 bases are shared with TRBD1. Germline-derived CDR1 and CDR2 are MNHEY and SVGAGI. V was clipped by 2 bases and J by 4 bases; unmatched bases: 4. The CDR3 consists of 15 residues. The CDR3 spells CASSYRTGRNQPQHF. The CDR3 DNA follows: TGTGCCAGCAGTTACAGGACAGGGCGAAATCAGCCCCAGCATTTT.

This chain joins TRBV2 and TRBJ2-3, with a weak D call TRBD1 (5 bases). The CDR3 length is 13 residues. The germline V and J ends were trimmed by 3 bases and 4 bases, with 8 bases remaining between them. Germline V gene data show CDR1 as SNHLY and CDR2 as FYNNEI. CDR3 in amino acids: CASSDSRADTQYF. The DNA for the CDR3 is TGTGCCAGCAGTGATTCCAGGGCAGATACGCAGTATTTT.

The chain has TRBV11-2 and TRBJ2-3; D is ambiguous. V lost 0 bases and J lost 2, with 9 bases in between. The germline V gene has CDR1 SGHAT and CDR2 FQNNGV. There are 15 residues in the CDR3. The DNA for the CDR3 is TGTGCCAGCAGCTTAGATGCTCCACACACAGATACGCAGTATTTT. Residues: CASSLDAPHTDTQYF.

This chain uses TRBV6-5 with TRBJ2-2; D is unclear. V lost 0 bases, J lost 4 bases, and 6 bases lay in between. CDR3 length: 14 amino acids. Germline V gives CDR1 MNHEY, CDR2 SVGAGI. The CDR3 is CASSYSSPTGELFF. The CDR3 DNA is TGTGCCAGCAGTTACTCGTCGCCCACCGGGGAGCTGTTTTTT.

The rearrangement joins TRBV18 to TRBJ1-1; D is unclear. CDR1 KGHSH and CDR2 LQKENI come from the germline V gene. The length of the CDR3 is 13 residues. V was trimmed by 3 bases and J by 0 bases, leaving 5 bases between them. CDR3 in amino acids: CASSPPLNTEAFF. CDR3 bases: TGTGCCAGCTCACCCCCGTTGAACACTGAAGCTTTCTTT.

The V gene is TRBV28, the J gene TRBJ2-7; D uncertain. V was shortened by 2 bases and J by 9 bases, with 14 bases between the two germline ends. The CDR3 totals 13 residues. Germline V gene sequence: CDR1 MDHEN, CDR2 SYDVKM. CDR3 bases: TGTGCCAGCAGTTTAGTAGGCCCCCCCGGGCAGTACTTC. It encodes CASSLVGPPGQYF.

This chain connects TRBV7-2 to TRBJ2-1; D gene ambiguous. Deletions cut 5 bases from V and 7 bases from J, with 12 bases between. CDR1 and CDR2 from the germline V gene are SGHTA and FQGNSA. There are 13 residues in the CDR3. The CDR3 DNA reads TGTGCCAGCAGCCGGTCTATGCGGAATGAGCAGTTCTTC. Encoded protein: CASSRSMRNEQFF.

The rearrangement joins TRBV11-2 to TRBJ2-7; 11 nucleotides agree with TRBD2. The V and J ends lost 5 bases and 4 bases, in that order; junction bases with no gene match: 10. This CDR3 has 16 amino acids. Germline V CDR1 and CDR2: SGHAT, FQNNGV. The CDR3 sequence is CASSHPPTSGAYEQYF. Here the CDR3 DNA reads TGTGCCAGCAGCCACCCACCGACTAGCGGGGCTTACGAGCAGTACTTC. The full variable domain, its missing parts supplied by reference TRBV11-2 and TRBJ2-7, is EAGVAQSPRYKIIEKRQSVAFWCNPISGHATLYWYQQILGQGPKLLIQFQNNGVVDDSQLPKDRFSAERLKGVDSTLKIQPAKLEDSAVYLCASSHPPTSGAYEQYFGPGTRLTVT.

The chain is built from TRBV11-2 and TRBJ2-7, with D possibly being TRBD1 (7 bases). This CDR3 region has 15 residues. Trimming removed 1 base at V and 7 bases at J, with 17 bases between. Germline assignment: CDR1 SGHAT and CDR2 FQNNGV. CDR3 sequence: CASSLVLAGGWEQYF. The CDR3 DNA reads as TGTGCCAGCAGCTTAGTTCTGGCAGGGGGGTGGGAGCAGTACTTC.

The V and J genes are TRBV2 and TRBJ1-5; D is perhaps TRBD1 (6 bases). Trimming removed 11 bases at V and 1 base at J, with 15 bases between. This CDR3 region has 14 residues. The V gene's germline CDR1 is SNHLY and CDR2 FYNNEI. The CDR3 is CACTGASSNQPQHF. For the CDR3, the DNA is TGTGCCTGTACGGGGGCAAGCAGCAATCAGCCCCAGCATTTT.

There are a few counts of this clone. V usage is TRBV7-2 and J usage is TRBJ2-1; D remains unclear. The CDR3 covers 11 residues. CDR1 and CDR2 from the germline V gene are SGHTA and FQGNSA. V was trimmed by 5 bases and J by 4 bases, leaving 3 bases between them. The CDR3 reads CASSRYNEQFF. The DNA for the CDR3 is TGTGCCAGCAGCCGTTACAATGAGCAGTTCTTC.

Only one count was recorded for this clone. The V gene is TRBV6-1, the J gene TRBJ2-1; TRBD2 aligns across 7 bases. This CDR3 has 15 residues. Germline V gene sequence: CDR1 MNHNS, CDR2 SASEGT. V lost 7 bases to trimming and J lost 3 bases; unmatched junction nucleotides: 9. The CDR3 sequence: CASTGSRGSYNEQFF. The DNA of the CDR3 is TGTGCCAGCACCGGGAGTCGCGGGAGCTACAATGAGCAGTTCTTC.

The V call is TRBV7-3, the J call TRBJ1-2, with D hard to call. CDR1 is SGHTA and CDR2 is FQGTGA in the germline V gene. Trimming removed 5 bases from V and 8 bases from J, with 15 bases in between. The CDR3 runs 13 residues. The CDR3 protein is CASSANPQRGYTF. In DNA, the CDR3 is TGTGCCAGCAGCGCAAATCCCCAGCGGGGCTACACCTTC.

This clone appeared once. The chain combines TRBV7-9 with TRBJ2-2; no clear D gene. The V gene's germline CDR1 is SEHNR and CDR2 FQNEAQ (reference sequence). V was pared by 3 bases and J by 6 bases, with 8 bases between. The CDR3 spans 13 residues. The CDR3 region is CASSFNEPGELFF. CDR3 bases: TGTGCCAGCAGCTTTAATGAACCCGGGGAGCTGTTTTTT.

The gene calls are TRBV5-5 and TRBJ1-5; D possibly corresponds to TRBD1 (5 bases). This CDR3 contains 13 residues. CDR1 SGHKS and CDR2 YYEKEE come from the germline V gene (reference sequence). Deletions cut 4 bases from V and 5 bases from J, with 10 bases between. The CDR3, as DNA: TGTGCCAGCAGCGTGGACACCTATCAGCCCCAGCATTTT. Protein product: CASSVDTYQPQHF.

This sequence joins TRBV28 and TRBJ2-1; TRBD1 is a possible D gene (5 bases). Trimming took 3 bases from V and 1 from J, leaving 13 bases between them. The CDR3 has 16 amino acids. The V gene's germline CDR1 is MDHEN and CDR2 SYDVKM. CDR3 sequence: CASSFQGASSYNEQFF. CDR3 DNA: TGTGCCAGCAGTTTTCAAGGGGCTAGTTCCTACAATGAGCAGTTCTTC.

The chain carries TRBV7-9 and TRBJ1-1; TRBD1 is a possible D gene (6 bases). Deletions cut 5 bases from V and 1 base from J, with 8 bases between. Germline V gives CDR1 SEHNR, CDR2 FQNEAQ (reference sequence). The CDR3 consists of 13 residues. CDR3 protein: CASSGTPNTEAFF. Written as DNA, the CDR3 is TGTGCCAGCAGCGGGACACCGAACACTGAAGCTTTCTTT. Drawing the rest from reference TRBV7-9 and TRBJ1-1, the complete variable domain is DTGVSQNPRHKITKRGQNVTFRCDPISEHNRLYWYRQTLGQGPEFLTYFQNEAQLEKSRLLSDRFSAERPKGSFSTLEIQRTEQGDSAMYLCASSGTPNTEAFFGQGTRLTVV.

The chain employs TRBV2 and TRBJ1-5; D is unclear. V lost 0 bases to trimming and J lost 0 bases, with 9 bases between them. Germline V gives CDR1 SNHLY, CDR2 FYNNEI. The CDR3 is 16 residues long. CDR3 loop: CASSEAGEYSNQPQHF. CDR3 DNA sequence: TGTGCCAGCAGTGAAGCTGGAGAATATAGCAATCAGCCCCAGCATTTT. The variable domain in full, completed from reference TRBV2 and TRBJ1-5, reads EPEVTQTPSHQVTQMGQEVILRCVPISNHLYFYWYRQILGQKVEFLVSFYNNEISEKSEIFDDQFSVERPDGSNFTLKIRSTKLEDSAMYFCASSEAGEYSNQPQHFGDGTRLSIL.

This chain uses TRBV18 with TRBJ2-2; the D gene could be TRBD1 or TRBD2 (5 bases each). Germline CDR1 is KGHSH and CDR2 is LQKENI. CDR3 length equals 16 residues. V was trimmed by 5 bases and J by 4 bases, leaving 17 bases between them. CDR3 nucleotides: TGTGCCAGCTCAACATCCCGGCCGGGGACCACCGGGGAGCTGTTTTTT. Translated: CASSTSRPGTTGELFF.

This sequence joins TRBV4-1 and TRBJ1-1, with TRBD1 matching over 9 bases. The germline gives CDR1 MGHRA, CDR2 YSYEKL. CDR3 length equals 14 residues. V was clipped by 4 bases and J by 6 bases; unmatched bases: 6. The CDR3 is CASSRDRVIAEAFF. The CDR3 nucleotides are TGCGCCAGCAGCCGGGACAGGGTAATTGCTGAAGCTTTCTTT.